This T cell receptor beta chain was captured by sequencing in a study of blood T cells in healthy people across ages. CDR1 and CDR2 (germline): ENHRY, SYGVKD. This CDR3 region has 14 residues. A J-beta primer mix and a sample-barcoded 5' primer were used in a second PCR of about 7 to 12 cycles. One entry per CDR3 protein, called by TCRdb with MiXCR from the 5' RACE reads. The sample lists hundreds of thousands of distinct CDR3 sequences, 58% seen once, with over 30% in the top ten. This clonotype was counted a few times. The source material was blood. The chain carries TRBV10-3 and TRBJ2-4; TRBD1 aligns across 7 bases. The DNA end lines up better with TRBJ2-7; the J call may be wrong. The sequence was obtained from a man aged 55-75 years in good health. The CDR3 protein is CAISKNRGLSEQYF. The CDR3 nucleotides read TGTGCCATCAGTAAGAACAGGGGTTTGAGCGAGCAGTACTTC.